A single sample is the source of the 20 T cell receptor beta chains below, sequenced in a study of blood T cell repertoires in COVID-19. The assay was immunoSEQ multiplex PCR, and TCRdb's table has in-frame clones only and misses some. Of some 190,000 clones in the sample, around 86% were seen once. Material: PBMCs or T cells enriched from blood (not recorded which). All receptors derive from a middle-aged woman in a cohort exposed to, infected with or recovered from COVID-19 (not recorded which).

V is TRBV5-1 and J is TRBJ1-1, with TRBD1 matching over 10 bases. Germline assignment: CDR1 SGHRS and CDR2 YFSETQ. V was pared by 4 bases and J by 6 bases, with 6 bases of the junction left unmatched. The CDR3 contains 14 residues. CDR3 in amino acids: CASSQDRGRAEAFF. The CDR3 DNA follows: TGCGCCAGCAGCCAGGACAGGGGGAGGGCTGAAGCTTTCTTT. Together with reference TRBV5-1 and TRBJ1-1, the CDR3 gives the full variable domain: KAGVTQTPRYLIKTRGQQVTLSCSPISGHRSVSWYQQTPGQGLQFLFEYFSETQRNKGNFPGRFSGRQFSNSRSEMNVSTLELGDSALYLCASSQDRGRAEAFFGQGTRLTVV.

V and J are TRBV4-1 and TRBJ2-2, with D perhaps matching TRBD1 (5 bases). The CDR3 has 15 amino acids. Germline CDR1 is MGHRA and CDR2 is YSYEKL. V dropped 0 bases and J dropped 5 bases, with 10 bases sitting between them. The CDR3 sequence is CASSQEQGRTGELFF. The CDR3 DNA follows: TGCGCCAGCAGCCAAGAGCAGGGAAGGACCGGGGAGCTGTTTTTT.

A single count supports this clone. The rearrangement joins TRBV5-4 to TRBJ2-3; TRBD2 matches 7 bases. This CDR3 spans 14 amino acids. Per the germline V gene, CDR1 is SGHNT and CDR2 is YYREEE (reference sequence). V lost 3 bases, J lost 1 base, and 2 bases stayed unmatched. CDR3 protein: CASSSSGGTDTQYF. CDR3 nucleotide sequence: TGTGCCAGCAGCTCTAGCGGTGGCACAGATACGCAGTATTTT.

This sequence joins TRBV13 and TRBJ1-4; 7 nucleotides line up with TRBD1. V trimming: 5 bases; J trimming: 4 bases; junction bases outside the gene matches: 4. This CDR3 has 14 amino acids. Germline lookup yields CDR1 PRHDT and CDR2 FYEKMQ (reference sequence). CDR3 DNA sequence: TGTGCCAGCAGCATCCGGGACAGTAATGAAAAACTGTTTTTT. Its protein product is CASSIRDSNEKLFF.

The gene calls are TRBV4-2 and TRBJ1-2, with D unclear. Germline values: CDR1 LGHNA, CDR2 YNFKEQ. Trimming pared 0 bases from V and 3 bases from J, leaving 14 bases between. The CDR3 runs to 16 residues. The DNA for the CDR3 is TGTGCCAGCAGCCAAGAGCGAGCAGGCATCTACTATGGCTACACCTTC. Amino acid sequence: CASSQERAGIYYGYTF.

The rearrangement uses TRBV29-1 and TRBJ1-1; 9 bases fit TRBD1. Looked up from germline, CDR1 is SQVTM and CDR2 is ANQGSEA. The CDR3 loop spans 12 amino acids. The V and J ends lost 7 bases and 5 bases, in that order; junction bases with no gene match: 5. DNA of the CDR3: TGCAGCGGACACAGGGGGCGGACTGAAGCTTTCTTT. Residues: CSGHRGRTEAFF.

CDR3 in DNA: TGTGCCAGCAGCGCCACTTTCGGGGAAAACTTCTATAATTCACCCCTCCACTTT. This translates into CASSATFGENFYNSPLHF. This chain connects TRBV9 to TRBJ1-6; D is unclear. Germline V CDR1 and CDR2: SGDLS, YYNGEE. The CDR3 covers 18 residues. The germline V and J ends were trimmed by 3 bases and 3 bases, with 19 bases remaining between them.

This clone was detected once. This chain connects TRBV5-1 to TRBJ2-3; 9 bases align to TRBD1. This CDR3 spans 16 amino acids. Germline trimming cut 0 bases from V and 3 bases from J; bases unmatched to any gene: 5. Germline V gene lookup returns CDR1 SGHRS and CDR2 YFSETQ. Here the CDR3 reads CASSLGGQGWTDTQYF. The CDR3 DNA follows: TGCGCCAGCAGCTTGGGAGGACAGGGGTGGACAGATACGCAGTATTTT.

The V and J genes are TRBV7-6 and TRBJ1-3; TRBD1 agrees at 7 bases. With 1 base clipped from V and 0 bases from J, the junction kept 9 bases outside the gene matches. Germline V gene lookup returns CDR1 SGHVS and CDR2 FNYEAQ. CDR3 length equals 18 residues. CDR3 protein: CASSLVVGTANSGNTIYF. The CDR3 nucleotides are TGTGCCAGCAGCTTAGTAGTTGGGACAGCAAACTCTGGAAACACCATATATTTT. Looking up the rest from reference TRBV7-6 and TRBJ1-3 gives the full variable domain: GAGVSQSPRYKVTKRGQDVALRCDPISGHVSLYWYRQALGQGPEFLTYFNYEAQQDKSGLPNDRFSAERPEGSISTLTIQRTEQRDSAMYRCASSLVVGTANSGNTIYFGEGSWLTVV.

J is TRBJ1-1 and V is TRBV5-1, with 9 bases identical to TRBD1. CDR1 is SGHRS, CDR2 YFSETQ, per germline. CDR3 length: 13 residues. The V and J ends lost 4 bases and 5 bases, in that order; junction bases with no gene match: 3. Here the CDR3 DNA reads TGCGCCAGCAGCGGGACAGGGTGGACTGAAGCTTTCTTT. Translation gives CASSGTGWTEAFF.

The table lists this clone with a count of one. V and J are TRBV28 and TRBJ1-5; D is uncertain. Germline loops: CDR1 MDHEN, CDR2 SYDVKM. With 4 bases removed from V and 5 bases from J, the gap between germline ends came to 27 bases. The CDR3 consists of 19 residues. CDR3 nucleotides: TGTGCCAGCAGTTCTGTTGGCAGGCTTCGTCCCGTGGATGATCAGCCCCAGCATTTT. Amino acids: CASSSVGRLRPVDDQPQHF.

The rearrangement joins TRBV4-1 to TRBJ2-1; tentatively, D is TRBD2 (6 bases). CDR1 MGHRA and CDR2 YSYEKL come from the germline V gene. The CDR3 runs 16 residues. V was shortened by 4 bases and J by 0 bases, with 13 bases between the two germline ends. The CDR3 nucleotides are TGCGCCAGCAGCCCGGGGCGGGGAACCTCCTACAATGAGCAGTTCTTC. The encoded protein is CASSPGRGTSYNEQFF.

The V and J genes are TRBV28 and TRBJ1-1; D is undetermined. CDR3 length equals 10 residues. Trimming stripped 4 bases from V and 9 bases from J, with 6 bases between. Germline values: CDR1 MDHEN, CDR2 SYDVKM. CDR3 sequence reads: CASSSSQAFF. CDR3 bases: TGTGCCAGCAGTTCCTCCCAAGCTTTCTTT.

The DNA of the CDR3 is TGTGCCAGCAGCGACGGGACTAGCGGTGAAAGTGAGCAGTTCTTC. The encoded protein is CASSDGTSGESEQFF. The chain couples TRBV6-4 to TRBJ2-1; TRBD2 matches 11 bases. The length of the CDR3 is 15 residues. V dropped 6 bases and J dropped 9; count of bases not matched to a gene: 10. Germline CDR1 reads MRHNA; CDR2 reads SNTAGT.

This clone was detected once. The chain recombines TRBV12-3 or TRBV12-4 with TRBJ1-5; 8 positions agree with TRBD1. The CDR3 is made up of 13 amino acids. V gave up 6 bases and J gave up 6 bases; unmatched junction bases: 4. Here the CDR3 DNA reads TGTGCCAGCAGACAGGGGGATGCTCAGCCCCAGCATTTT. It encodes CASRQGDAQPQHF.

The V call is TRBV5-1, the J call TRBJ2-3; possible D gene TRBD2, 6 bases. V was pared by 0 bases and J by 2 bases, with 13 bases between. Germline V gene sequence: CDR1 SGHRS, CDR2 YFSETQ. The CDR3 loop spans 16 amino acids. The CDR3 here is CASSLATGGDTDTQYF. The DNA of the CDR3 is TGCGCCAGCAGCTTGGCCACGGGCGGGGACACAGATACGCAGTATTTT.

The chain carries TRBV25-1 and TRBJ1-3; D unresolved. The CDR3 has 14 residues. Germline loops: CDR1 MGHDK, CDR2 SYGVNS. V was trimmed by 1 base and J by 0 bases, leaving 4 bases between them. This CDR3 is CASSESGSGNTIYF. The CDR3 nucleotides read TGTGCCAGCAGTGAATCCGGCTCTGGAAACACCATATATTTT.

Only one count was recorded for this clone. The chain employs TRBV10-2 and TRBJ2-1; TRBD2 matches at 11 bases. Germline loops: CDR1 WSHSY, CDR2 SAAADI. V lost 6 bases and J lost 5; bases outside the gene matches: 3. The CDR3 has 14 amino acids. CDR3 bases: TGCGCCAGCAGCAGACTAGCGGGGAACAATGAGCAGTTCTTC. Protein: CASSRLAGNNEQFF.

In DNA, the CDR3 is TGTGCCAGCAGCCCGCGTGGACTAGCGGGAGGGCCCATAGATACGCAGTATTTT. Translated, it gives CASSPRGLAGGPIDTQYF. The chain employs TRBV11-2 and TRBJ2-3, with 15 positions matching TRBD2. Germline V gives CDR1 SGHAT, CDR2 FQNNGV. Trimming at V came to 5 bases and at J to 5 bases, leaving 11 bases not matched to a gene. This CDR3 region has 18 residues.

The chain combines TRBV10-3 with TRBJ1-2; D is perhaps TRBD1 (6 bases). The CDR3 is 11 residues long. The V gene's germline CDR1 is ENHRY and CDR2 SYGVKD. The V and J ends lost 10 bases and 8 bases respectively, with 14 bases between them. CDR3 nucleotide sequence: TGTGCCACCCGTTCGGGGGGCGGCTACACCTTC. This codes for CATRSGGGYTF.